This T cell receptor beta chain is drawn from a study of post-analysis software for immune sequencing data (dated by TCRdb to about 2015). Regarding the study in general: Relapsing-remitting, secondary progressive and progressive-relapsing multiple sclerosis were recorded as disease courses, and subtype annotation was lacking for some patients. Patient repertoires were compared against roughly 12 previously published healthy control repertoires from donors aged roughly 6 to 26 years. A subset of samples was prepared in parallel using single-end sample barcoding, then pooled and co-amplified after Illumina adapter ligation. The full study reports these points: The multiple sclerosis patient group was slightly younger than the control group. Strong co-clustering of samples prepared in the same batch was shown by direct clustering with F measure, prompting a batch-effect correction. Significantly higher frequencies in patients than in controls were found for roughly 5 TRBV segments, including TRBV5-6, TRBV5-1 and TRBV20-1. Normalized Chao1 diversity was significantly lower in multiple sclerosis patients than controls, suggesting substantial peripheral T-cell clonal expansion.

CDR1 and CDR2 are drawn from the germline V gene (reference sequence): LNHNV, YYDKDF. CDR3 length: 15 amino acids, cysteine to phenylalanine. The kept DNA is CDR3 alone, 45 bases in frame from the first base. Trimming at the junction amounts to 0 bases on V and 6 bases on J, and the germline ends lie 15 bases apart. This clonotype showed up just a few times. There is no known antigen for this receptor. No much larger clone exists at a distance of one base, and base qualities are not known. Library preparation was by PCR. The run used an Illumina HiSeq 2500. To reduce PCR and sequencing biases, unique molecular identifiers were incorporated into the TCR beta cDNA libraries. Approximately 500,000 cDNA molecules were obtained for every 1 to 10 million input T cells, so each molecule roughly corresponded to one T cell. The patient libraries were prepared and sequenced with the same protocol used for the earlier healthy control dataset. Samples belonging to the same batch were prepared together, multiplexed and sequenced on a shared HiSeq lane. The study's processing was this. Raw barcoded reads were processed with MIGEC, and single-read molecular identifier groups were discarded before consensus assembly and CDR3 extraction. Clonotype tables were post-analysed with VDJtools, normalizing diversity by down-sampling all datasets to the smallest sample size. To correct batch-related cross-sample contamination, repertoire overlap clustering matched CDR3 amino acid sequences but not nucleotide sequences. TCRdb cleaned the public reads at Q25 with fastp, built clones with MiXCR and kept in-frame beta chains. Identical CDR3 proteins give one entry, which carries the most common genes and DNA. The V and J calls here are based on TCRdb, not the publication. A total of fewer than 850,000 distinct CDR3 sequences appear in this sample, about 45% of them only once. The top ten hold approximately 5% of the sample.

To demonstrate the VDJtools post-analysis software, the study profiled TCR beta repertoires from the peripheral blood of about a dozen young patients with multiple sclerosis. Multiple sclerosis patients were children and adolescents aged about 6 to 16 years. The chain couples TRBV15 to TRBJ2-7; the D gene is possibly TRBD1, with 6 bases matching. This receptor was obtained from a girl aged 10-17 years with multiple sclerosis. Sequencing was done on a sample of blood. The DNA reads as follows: TGTGCCACCAGCAGAGATCCTGTGGTAGGGGGCGAGCAGTACTTC. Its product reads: CATSRDPVVGGEQYF.